The 14 T cell receptor beta chains reported below all come from one sample, sequenced in a study of blood T cell repertoires in COVID-19. The repertoire was sequenced with immunoSEQ multiplex PCR; TCRdb's copy has only in-frame clones and lacks some. The sample shows under 95,000 clones, around 87% of them seen only once. Sequenced material: peripheral blood. The receptors come from a man aged 35-49 years with acute or convalescent COVID-19.

The chain carries TRBV2 and TRBJ1-1; TRBD1 aligns across 10 bases. CDR1 is SNHLY and CDR2 is FYNNEI in the germline V gene. Trimming cost V 5 bases and J 4 bases; bases outside gene matches: 4. The CDR3 is 14 amino acids. CDR3 sequence: CASSTGTGATEAFF. CDR3 DNA sequence: TGTGCCAGCAGTACCGGGACAGGGGCCACTGAAGCTTTCTTT.

The table lists this clone with a few counts. This chain connects TRBV30 to TRBJ1-2, with a possible D match to TRBD1 (5 bases). Trimming took 4 bases from V and 3 from J, leaving 15 bases between them. The CDR3 contains 14 residues. From germline, CDR1 is GTSNPN and CDR2 SVGIG (reference sequence). DNA of the CDR3: TGTGCCTGGACCTCGAGCGGGGGATACTATGGCTACACCTTC. Its protein product is CAWTSSGGYYGYTF.

The CDR3 sequence: CSATGARGTEAFF. For the CDR3, the DNA is TGCAGCGCTACTGGAGCTCGAGGGACTGAAGCTTTCTTT. The rearrangement uses TRBV29-1 and TRBJ1-1; D gene unclear. V was trimmed by 7 bases and J by 5 bases, leaving 17 bases between them. The germline gives CDR1 SQVTM, CDR2 ANQGSEA. The CDR3 contains 13 residues.

This clone was seen once. This chain connects TRBV5-5 to TRBJ2-5; tentative D call: TRBD1 (6 bases). The CDR3 covers 14 residues. Germline lookup yields CDR1 SGHKS and CDR2 YYEKEE (reference sequence). Deletions cut 2 bases from V and 4 bases from J, with 12 bases between. The CDR3 reads CASSLQDRVETQYF. The CDR3 coding sequence is TGTGCCAGCAGCTTACAGGACAGAGTAGAGACCCAGTACTTC.

The chain recombines TRBV6-2 or TRBV6-3 with TRBJ1-5, with a weak D call TRBD1 (5 bases). Per the germline V gene, CDR1 is MNHEY and CDR2 is SVGEGT. Deletions cut 5 bases from V and 5 bases from J, with 7 bases between. The CDR3 covers 12 residues. CDR3 sequence reads: CASSIGDQPQHF. The CDR3 DNA follows: TGTGCCAGCAGTATAGGGGATCAGCCCCAGCATTTT.

This clone was detected once. The V call is TRBV5-8, the J call TRBJ1-2, with 9 bases identical to TRBD1. This CDR3 is built from 17 residues. V was clipped by 2 bases and J by 3 bases; unmatched bases: 11. Germline assignment: CDR1 SGHTS and CDR2 YDEGEE. Here the CDR3 reads CASSFFRTGGFYYGYTF. The CDR3 bases are TGTGCCAGCAGCTTCTTCCGAACAGGGGGCTTTTACTATGGCTACACCTTC.

The chain employs TRBV7-2 and TRBJ1-1, with 8 bases matching TRBD1. V lost 0 bases to trimming and J lost 0 bases; unmatched junction nucleotides: 3. The CDR3 is made up of 16 amino acids. Looked up from germline, CDR1 is SGHTA and CDR2 is FQGNSA. The CDR3 DNA reads TGTGCCAGCAGCTTAGCCGGGACAGGCATGAACACTGAAGCTTTCTTT. Residues: CASSLAGTGMNTEAFF.

The CDR3 DNA follows: TGCGCCAGCAGCCAGGGACTAGAGTGGTACGAGCAGTACTTC. It translates to CASSQGLEWYEQYF. The gene calls are TRBV4-3 and TRBJ2-7; TRBD2 matches at 8 bases. The CDR3 has 14 residues. The germline gives CDR1 LGHNA, CDR2 YSLEER. V dropped 3 bases and J dropped 4; count of bases not matched to a gene: 5.

This clone was observed a single time. V gene TRBV2 combines with J gene TRBJ1-2; D perhaps matches TRBD1 (6 bases). The CDR3 consists of 13 residues. Deletions cut 3 bases from V and 7 bases from J, with 12 bases between. CDR1 SNHLY and CDR2 FYNNEI come from the germline V gene. Here the CDR3 DNA reads TGTGCCAGCAGTGAGACAGGAGGAACTGGCTACACCTTC. Amino acids: CASSETGGTGYTF.

The genes are TRBV4-3 and TRBJ1-4, with D unresolved. Germline CDR1 reads LGHNA; CDR2 reads YSLEER. CDR3 length equals 14 residues. The V end lost 4 bases, the J end lost 4 bases, and 10 bases lay between the germline ends. CDR3: CASSPGRGNEKLFF. DNA for the CDR3: TGCGCCAGCAGCCCCGGACGGGGTAATGAAAAACTGTTTTTT.

This chain joins TRBV29-1 and TRBJ2-2; 14 nucleotides align to TRBD2. CDR1 and CDR2 from the germline V gene are SQVTM and ANQGSEA. The CDR3 length is 16 residues. Trimming took 4 bases from V and 3 from J; bases not matched to a gene: 4. CDR3 in amino acids: CSVGLAGGPYTGELFF. The CDR3 nucleotides read TGCAGCGTTGGACTAGCGGGAGGGCCTTACACCGGGGAGCTGTTTTTT.

Only a few counts were recorded for this clone. The identical CDR3 is also encoded by other nucleotide sequences in the sample. The CDR3 here is CASSLAMNTEAFF. The CDR3 DNA reads TGTGCCAGCAGCTTAGCAATGAACACTGAAGCTTTCTTT. The gene calls are TRBV11-3 and TRBJ1-1, with D unclear. Trimming left V 1 base short and J 0 bases short, with 3 bases between. Germline V gene sequence: CDR1 SGHNT, CDR2 YENEEA. The CDR3 has 13 residues.

The chain joins TRBV25-1 to TRBJ1-2; D gene unclear. Germline CDR1 MGHDK, CDR2 SYGVNS. V was shortened by 2 bases and J by 2 bases, with 6 bases between the two germline ends. This CDR3 has 13 residues. The CDR3 bases are TGTGCCAGCAGTGAACCCGGGAACTATGGCTACACCTTC. Translation gives CASSEPGNYGYTF.

Only a few counts were recorded for this clone. The CDR3 is CASSQGGRVYGEQYF. CDR3 coding DNA: TGTGCCAGCAGCCAAGGGGGCAGGGTATATGGCGAGCAGTACTTC. V usage is TRBV3-1 (or the pseudogene TRBV3-2) and J usage is TRBJ2-7; D is perhaps TRBD1 (5 bases). The CDR3 runs to 15 residues. CDR1 is LGHDT, CDR2 YNNKEL, per germline (reference sequence). The V end was cut by 1 base, the J end by 6 bases, with 16 bases between.